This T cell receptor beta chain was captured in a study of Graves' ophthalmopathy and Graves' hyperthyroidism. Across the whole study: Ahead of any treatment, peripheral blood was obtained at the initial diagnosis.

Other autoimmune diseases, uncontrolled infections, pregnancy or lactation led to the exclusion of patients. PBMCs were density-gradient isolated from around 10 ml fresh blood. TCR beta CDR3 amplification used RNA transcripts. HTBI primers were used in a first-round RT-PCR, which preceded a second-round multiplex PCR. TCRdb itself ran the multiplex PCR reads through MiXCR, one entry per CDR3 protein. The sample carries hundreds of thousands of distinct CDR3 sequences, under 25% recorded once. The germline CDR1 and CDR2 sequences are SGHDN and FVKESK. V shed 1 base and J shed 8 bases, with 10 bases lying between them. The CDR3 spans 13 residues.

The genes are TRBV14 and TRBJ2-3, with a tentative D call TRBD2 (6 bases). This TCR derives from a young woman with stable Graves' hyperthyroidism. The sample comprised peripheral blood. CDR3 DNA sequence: TGTGCCAGCAGCCAAGCGGGAGATCTTACGCAGTATTTT. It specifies CASSQAGDLTQYF.